This TCR beta chain was recovered during a study of cytomegalovirus exposure and HLA in healthy donors. Study details: A prior study identified some 100 million unique TCR beta sequences from about 179 million T cells.

The donors (healthy individuals) were bone marrow donors. CDR3 length: 13 residues. The ends were cut back, 1 base at V and 1 base at J, with 7 bases in the middle. CDR1 is GTSNPN and CDR2 is SVGIG in the germline V gene (reference sequence). In the PCR, 60 Vbeta and 13 Jbeta primers were used. Profiling relied on immunoSEQ multiplex PCR, and the TCRdb table lists in-frame clones only, not all of them. Of about 270,000 clones in the sample, about 75% are singletons; the top ten hold about 2.1%. The sample comprised PBMCs. The V gene is TRBV30, the J gene TRBJ1-1, with D maybe TRBD1 (6 bases). This TCR derives from a female donor in good health and CMV-seronegative. DNA for the CDR3: TGTGCCTGGAGTGACAGGGCGAACACTGAAGCTTTCTTT. It encodes CAWSDRANTEAFF.